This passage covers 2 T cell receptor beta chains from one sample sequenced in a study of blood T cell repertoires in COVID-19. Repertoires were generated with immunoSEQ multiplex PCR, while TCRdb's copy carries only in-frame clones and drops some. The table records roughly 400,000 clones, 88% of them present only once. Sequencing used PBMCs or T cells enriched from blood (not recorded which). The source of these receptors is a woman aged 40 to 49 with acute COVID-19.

The CDR3 here is CSASYPTADTF. CDR3 DNA: TGCAGTGCTAGCTACCCCACGGCGGACACCTTC. V usage is TRBV20-1 and J usage is TRBJ1-2; D gene uncertain. This CDR3 has 11 amino acids. Germline V lookup: CDR1 DFQATT, CDR2 SNEGSKA (reference sequence). V was shortened by 3 bases and J by 12 bases, with 14 bases between the two germline ends.

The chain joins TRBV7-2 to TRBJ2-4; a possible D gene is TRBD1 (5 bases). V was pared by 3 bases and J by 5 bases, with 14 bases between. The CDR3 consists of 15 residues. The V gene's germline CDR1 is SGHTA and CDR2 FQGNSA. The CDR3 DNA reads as TGTGCCAGCAGCTTTGGTTTGGGGCGGCAAAACATTCAGTACTTC. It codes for CASSFGLGRQNIQYF.